This TCR beta chain was recovered during a study of regulatory T cells in long-lasting Graves disease. This clonotype was counted many times. Noted time point: newly diagnosed GD, antithyroid drugs for less than 3 months. PBMC RNA served as the TCR library source. Arm-PCR with iRepertoire HTBI primers amplified the CDR3 regions for these TCR beta libraries. A single record per CDR3 protein comes from TCRdb applying MiXCR to the multiplex PCR reads. The sample contains hundreds of thousands of distinct CDR3 sequences, about 13% of which appear only once. Trimming left V 5 bases short and J 7 bases short, with 14 bases between. The CDR3 consists of 14 residues. This same sample was also part of a study on T cells in Graves' hyperthyroidism and ophthalmopathy. Per that paper: Uncontrolled infection, other autoimmune disease, pregnancy and lactation each barred patients from inclusion. TCR CDR3 underwent first-round RT-PCR with the HTBI primer set.

The sequenced sample was peripheral blood mononuclear cells (PBMCs), obtained at new diagnosis, from a patient treated with antithyroid drugs. The sequence derives from a man younger than 45 with Graves disease. V and J are TRBV12-3 or TRBV12-4 and TRBJ1-4; possibly TRBD1 for D (6 bases). CDR3 protein: CASSLRGFGEKLFF. The CDR3 nucleotides are TGTGCCAGCAGTCTGAGGGGGTTCGGTGAAAAACTGTTTTTT.